These T cell receptor beta chains were read from a single sample in a study of blood T cell repertoires in COVID-19. Assay: immunoSEQ multiplex PCR; the TCRdb copy retains only in-frame clones and omits some. The table includes about 270,000 clones, 88% detected once. Specimen: peripheral blood. The receptors were gathered from a man aged 60 to 69 who had recovered from COVID-19. Each CDR3 is given with its conserved first and last residue. D genes are given only for firm matches. Part of the rows lack a size; the others show once, few, many or a class for expanded clones.

NA,TRBJ1-2,TRBV5-1,TRBD1,TGCGCCAGCAGCTTGTTAGTAGGGACAGATGGCTACACCTTC,CASSLLVGTDGYTF
NA,TRBJ2-5,TRBV7-3,NA,TGTGCCAGCAGCCGTAGTGGAGGGGAGACCCAGTACTTC,CASSRSGGETQYF
NA,TRBJ2-1,TRBV9,TRBD2,TGTGCCAGCAGCGGGAGCGGGGGGGCAGGCAATGAGCAGTTCTTC,CASSGSGGAGNEQFF
NA,TRBJ1-1,TRBV9,NA,TGTGCCAGCAGCTCCTTACAGGGCCGCCTGAACACTGAAGCTTTCTTT,CASSSLQGRLNTEAFF
NA,TRBJ1-5,TRBV3-1/TRBV3-2,NA,TGTGCCAGCAGCCAAGGGAGGCCATATGGCAATCAGCCCCAGCATTTT,CASSQGRPYGNQPQHF
once,TRBJ1-5,TRBV28,NA,TGTGCCAGCAGTTTCACAGGGTATAGCAATCAGCCCCAGCATTTT,CASSFTGYSNQPQHF
NA,TRBJ2-5,TRBV5-1,TRBD2,TGCGCCAGCAGCCCAGGAATGGGAGGGGAGACCCAGTACTTC,CASSPGMGGETQYF
NA,TRBJ2-7,TRBV7-2,NA,TGTGCCAGCAGCTTAAACCGGGACACCTCCTACGAGCAGTACTTC,CASSLNRDTSYEQYF
NA,TRBJ1-3,TRBV4-2,TRBD1,TGTGCCAGCAGCCAAGGACAGGGCGGCTCTGGAAACACCATATATTTT,CASSQGQGGSGNTIYF
NA,TRBJ2-3,TRBV10-2,NA,TGCGCCAGCCGGGACTCCCTTGGTACGCAGTATTTT,CASRDSLGTQYF
NA,TRBJ1-2,TRBV30,NA,TGTGCCTGGAGTGTACTCGGGGTTGTCGGTGATGGCTACACCTTC,CAWSVLGVVGDGYTF
NA,TRBJ2-6,TRBV18,TRBD1,TGTGCCAGCTCACGTCGACAGGGGATAAGCTCTGGGGCCAACGTCCTGACTTTC,CASSRRQGISSGANVLTF
NA,TRBJ2-7,TRBV9,TRBD1,TGTGCCAGCAGCGTAGCACAGGGGGCTATCGAGCAGTACTTC,CASSVAQGAIEQYF
NA,TRBJ2-7,TRBV3-1/TRBV3-2,TRBD1,TGTGCCAGCAGCCGCCCGGGACAGGGTACCTACGAGCAGTACTTC,CASSRPGQGTYEQYF
NA,TRBJ2-5,TRBV28,NA,TGTGCCAGCAGTCCCCCGGGACAATCAGAGACCCAGTACTTC,CASSPPGQSETQYF
NA,TRBJ2-5,TRBV18,NA,TGTGCCAGCTCAACGGACATTTACCAAGAGACCCAGTACTTC,CASSTDIYQETQYF
once,TRBJ2-3,TRBV6-5,NA,TGTGCCAGCCTCGCGGGACCGACAGATACGCAGTATTTT,CASLAGPTDTQYF
NA,TRBJ1-4,TRBV25-1,NA,TGTGCCAGCAGTACCGAGACGGGTTCATATAATGAAAAACTGTTTTTT,CASSTETGSYNEKLFF
NA,TRBJ2-7,TRBV2,TRBD2,TGTGCCAGCAGTGGGGGACTAGCTGGTTACGAGCAGTACTTC,CASSGGLAGYEQYF
NA,TRBJ1-1,TRBV5-1,NA,TGCGCCAGCAGCTTGGAGGGAGGGTACACTGAAGCTTTCTTT,CASSLEGGYTEAFF
NA,TRBJ1-1,TRBV7-9,NA,TGTGCCAGCAGCTTATCCGGGGAAGCTGAAGCTTTCTTT,CASSLSGEAEAFF
NA,TRBJ1-1,TRBV3-1/TRBV3-2,NA,TGTGCCAGCAGCCAAGGAGGTAACACTGAAGCTTTCTTT,CASSQGGNTEAFF
once,TRBJ2-7,TRBV19,TRBD2,TGTGCCAGTAGTGTCACGCTACTAGCGGGGGGGCCTAACGAGCAGTACTTC,CASSVTLLAGGPNEQYF
NA,TRBJ1-4,TRBV7-9,TRBD1,TGTGCCAGCAGCGCGGGACAGGGTGCAACTAATGAAAAACTGTTTTTT,CASSAGQGATNEKLFF
NA,TRBJ2-3,TRBV30,TRBD1,TGCGGGGGACAGGGGCCCACAGATACGCAGTATTTT,CGGQGPTDTQYF
once,TRBJ2-7,TRBV19,NA,TGTGCCAGTAGTCCTACATCGGCGGGGAGTTACGAGCAGTACTTC,CASSPTSAGSYEQYF
NA,TRBJ2-7,TRBV7-8,NA,TGTGCCAGCAGCTCACCCCGACACCGCTACGAGCAGTACTTC,CASSSPRHRYEQYF
NA,TRBJ2-7,TRBV7-3,TRBD2,TGTGCCAGCAGCGTGGCGGGGGGCGCTTCGATGCGGGAGCAGTACTTC,CASSVAGGASMREQYF
few,TRBJ2-2,TRBV7-9,TRBD2,TGTGCCAGCAGCTTAGCGACTAGCTCCGGGGAGCTGTTTTTT,CASSLATSSGELFF
NA,TRBJ1-2,TRBV19,TRBD1,TGTGCCAGTAGTATCTGGACAGGGGCCAACTATGGCTACACCTTC,CASSIWTGANYGYTF
NA,TRBJ1-1,TRBV5-5,TRBD1,TGTGCCAGCAGCGGATGGACAGGGGGCATAATGAACACTGAAGCTTTCTTT,CASSGWTGGIMNTEAFF
NA,TRBJ1-5,TRBV11-2,TRBD1,TGTGCCAGCAGCAGGACAGGGGACAGCAATCAGCCCCAGCATTTT,CASSRTGDSNQPQHF
once,TRBJ2-3,TRBV5-6,NA,TGTGCCAGCAGCTTGGGGGCGGGGTCGCAGTATTTT,CASSLGAGSQYF
NA,TRBJ2-1,TRBV6-2/TRBV6-3,TRBD2,TGTGCCAGCAGTTCTCAGCGGGGCGAGTCAAACAAGAGCTCCTACAATGAGCAGTTCTTC,CASSSQRGESNKSSYNEQFF
NA,TRBJ1-5,TRBV29-1,TRBD1,TGCAGCGTTAAAGGACAGGGCGGCAATCAGCCCCAGCATTTT,CSVKGQGGNQPQHF
NA,TRBJ2-4,TRBV27,NA,TGTGCCAGCGGACCGATGGGGCTAGCCAAAAACATTCAGTACTTC,CASGPMGLAKNIQYF